These 13 T cell receptor beta chains were sequenced from one sample in a study of blood T cell repertoires in COVID-19. Generated by immunoSEQ multiplex PCR, the TCRdb table keeps only in-frame clones and is missing some. The table shows roughly 160,000 clones, with about 85% occurring only once. The sequenced sample consisted of PBMCs or T cells enriched from blood (not recorded which). Receptor source: a woman between 40 and 55 years old with acute COVID-19.

The J gene is TRBJ1-1, the V gene TRBV5-6; 7 nucleotides line up with TRBD1. The trim removed 4 bases at V and 4 bases at J, leaving 10 bases unmatched. The CDR3 sequence is 15 residues long. CDR1 SGHDT and CDR2 YYEEEE come from the germline V gene. Here the CDR3 DNA reads TGTGCCAGCAGCCTTTCGACAGGGAGTGGCACTGAAGCTTTCTTT. It yields the protein CASSLSTGSGTEAFF.

The CDR3 region is CAWSAGLPTDTQYF. The DNA for the CDR3 is TGTGCCTGGAGTGCCGGACTCCCCACAGATACGCAGTATTTT. The V call is TRBV30, the J call TRBJ2-3, with D perhaps TRBD2 (5 bases). Per germline, CDR1 GTSNPN and CDR2 SVGIG (reference sequence). V lost 1 base, J lost 2 bases, and 10 bases lay in between. CDR3 size: 14 residues.

The chain joins TRBV19 to TRBJ2-2; no clear D. CDR1 is LNHDA and CDR2 is SQIVND in the germline V gene (reference sequence). V dropped 4 bases and J dropped 1 base, with 13 bases sitting between them. The CDR3 consists of 16 residues. CDR3 sequence (DNA): TGTGCCAGTAGTACCCGGTCCCAACTGAACACCGGGGAGCTGTTTTTT. This encodes CASSTRSQLNTGELFF. The full variable domain, with the rest looked up from reference TRBV19 and TRBJ2-2, is DGGITQSPKYLFRKEGQNVTLSCEQNLNHDAMYWYRQDPGQGLRLIYYSQIVNDFQKGDIAEGYSVSREKKESFPLTVTSAQKNPTAFYLCASSTRSQLNTGELFFGEGSRLTVL.

The chain recombines TRBV5-1 with TRBJ2-6; the match to TRBD1 covers 9 bases. Germline CDR1 and CDR2: SGHRS and YFSETQ. This CDR3 has 17 residues. V shed 4 bases and J 2 bases; nucleotides not matched to a gene: 7. The CDR3 spells CASSIQGAKTGANVLTF. DNA of the CDR3: TGCGCCAGCAGCATACAGGGGGCGAAGACTGGGGCCAACGTCCTGACTTTC.

In DNA, the CDR3 is TGTGCCAGCAGTGACTCGGGTGCGGGAGAGGCCATTCAGTACTTC. It specifies CASSDSGAGEAIQYF. This sequence joins TRBV2 and TRBJ2-4, with TRBD2 identical over 7 bases. The V and J ends lost 3 bases and 9 bases, in that order; junction bases with no gene match: 11. Germline V gene sequence: CDR1 SNHLY, CDR2 FYNNEI. This CDR3 is 15 amino acids long.

This sequence joins TRBV5-6 and TRBJ2-3; D is perhaps TRBD2 (6 bases). This CDR3 comprises 16 residues. Trimming took 4 bases from V and 1 from J, leaving 16 bases between them. The germline CDR1 and CDR2 sequences are SGHDT and YYEEEE. CDR3: CASSPLGGDGTDTQYF. In DNA, the CDR3 is TGTGCCAGCAGCCCCCTCGGGGGTGATGGCACAGATACGCAGTATTTT.

The chain couples TRBV5-1 to TRBJ2-5; 7 positions agree with TRBD2. The trim removed 0 bases at V and 4 bases at J, leaving 6 bases unmatched. CDR3 length: 15 amino acids. The V gene's germline CDR1 is SGHRS and CDR2 YFSETQ. In nucleotides, the CDR3 is TGCGCCAGCAGCTTGGAGGCAGCGGGACCAGAGACCCAGTACTTC. Encoded protein: CASSLEAAGPETQYF.

The chain uses TRBV3-1 (or the pseudogene TRBV3-2) and TRBJ2-5, with 7 positions matching TRBD1. The J segment lost 4 bases and the V segment lost 0 bases, leaving 11 bases of the junction unmatched. The germline V gene encodes CDR1 LGHDT and CDR2 YNNKEL (reference sequence). There are 17 residues in the CDR3. The CDR3 is CASSQDGTGVILETQYF. The CDR3 coding sequence is TGTGCCAGCAGCCAAGATGGAACAGGGGTAATCTTAGAGACCCAGTACTTC.

This clone was detected only a few times. The chain couples TRBV3-1 (or the pseudogene TRBV3-2) to TRBJ2-2; D gene uncertain. V was pared by 1 base and J by 3 bases, with 12 bases between. Germline CDR1 is LGHDT and CDR2 is YNNKEL (reference sequence). The CDR3 totals 16 residues. The CDR3 is CASSQGPRTYTGELFF. For the CDR3, the DNA is TGTGCCAGCAGCCAAGGTCCTAGAACGTACACCGGGGAGCTGTTTTTT.

The V call is TRBV14, the J call TRBJ2-3; D is unclear. V lost 3 bases and J 0 bases, leaving 7 bases between the germline ends. The CDR3 is 14 amino acids. CDR1 and CDR2 from the germline V gene are SGHDN and FVKESK. CDR3 region: CASSQRPSTDTQYF. The CDR3 DNA follows: TGTGCCAGCAGCCAGAGGCCCAGCACAGATACGCAGTATTTT.

The CDR3: CSVGIAGVGTGELFF. DNA of the CDR3: TGCAGCGTTGGGATAGCGGGAGTAGGGACCGGGGAGCTGTTTTTT. V gene TRBV29-1 combines with J gene TRBJ2-2; 9 bases are a match to TRBD2. This CDR3 comprises 15 residues. Germline loops: CDR1 SQVTM, CDR2 ANQGSEA. Unmatched junction bases numbered 8, after V lost 4 bases and J lost 5 bases.

This sequence joins TRBV9 and TRBJ1-4, with D unresolved. The CDR3 covers 14 residues. Germline V gene lookup returns CDR1 SGDLS and CDR2 YYNGEE. The ends were cut back, 3 bases at V and 2 bases at J, with 8 bases in the middle. This CDR3 is CASSGEVTNEKLFF. The CDR3 bases are TGTGCCAGCAGCGGCGAGGTTACTAATGAAAAACTGTTTTTT.

This rearrangement joins TRBV5-1 to TRBJ2-2; a possible D gene is TRBD1 (6 bases). The V end was cut by 0 bases, the J end by 3 bases, with 15 bases between. The CDR3 is 17 amino acids. Per the germline V gene, CDR1 is SGHRS and CDR2 is YFSETQ. The CDR3 loop is CASSLDLAGVYTGELFF. Here the CDR3 DNA reads TGCGCCAGCAGCTTGGATCTCGCAGGGGTGTACACCGGGGAGCTGTTTTTT. The full variable domain, rest sourced from reference TRBV5-1 and TRBJ2-2, is KAGVTQTPRYLIKTRGQQVTLSCSPISGHRSVSWYQQTPGQGLQFLFEYFSETQRNKGNFPGRFSGRQFSNSRSEMNVSTLELGDSALYLCASSLDLAGVYTGELFFGEGSRLTVL.